These T cell receptor beta chains were read from a single sample in a study of cytomegalovirus exposure and HLA in healthy donors. TCRdb keeps only in-frame clones here, not all; method: immunoSEQ multiplex PCR. The sample includes more than 80,000 clones, approximately 96% of them seen just once. Sequences were obtained from PBMCs. Receptors were obtained from a woman younger than 35 in good health and CMV-seronegative. Both conserved end residues are part of each CDR3. D genes are given only for firm matches. Size values are once, few and many counts, or a class for expanded clones, and some rows have none.

.,TRBJ2-1,.,TRBV2,CASSADQGFF,TGTGCCAGCAGTGCGGACCAGGGGTTCTTC
.,TRBJ2-1,TRBD2,TRBV6-4,CASSDSGLAGGYNEQFF,TGTGCCAGCAGTGATTCGGGACTAGCGGGCGGATACAATGAGCAGTTCTTC
.,TRBJ2-3,.,TRBV7-9,CASSWTDTDTQYF,TGTGCCAGCAGCTGGACAGACACAGATACGCAGTATTTT
.,TRBJ2-1,.,TRBV20-1,CSAQNEQFF,TGCAGTGCGCAGAATGAGCAGTTCTTC
.,TRBJ2-1,.,TRBV5-4,CASSSINNEQFF,TGTGCCAGCAGCTCTATAAACAATGAGCAGTTCTTC
.,TRBJ1-2,.,TRBV18,CASSTFERTTNYGYTF,TGTGCCAGCTCAACCTTCGAGCGGACGACCAACTATGGCTACACCTTC
.,TRBJ2-7,.,TRBV7-8,CASSLIADLKDEQYF,TGTGCCAGCAGCTTAATAGCGGACCTAAAGGACGAGCAGTACTTC
.,TRBJ2-2,TRBD2,TRBV6-6,CASSFSGGNTGELFF,TGTGCCAGCAGTTTTAGCGGGGGGAACACCGGGGAGCTGTTTTTT
.,TRBJ2-7,.,TRBV14,CASSQGGPTYEQYF,TGTGCCAGCAGCCAAGGGGGGCCCACCTACGAGCAGTACTTC
.,TRBJ2-3,TRBD2,TRBV6-4,CASSEGLPGDTQYF,TGTGCCAGCAGTGAGGGACTACCTGGGGATACGCAGTATTTT
.,TRBJ2-7,TRBD2,TRBV30,CAGRGNTKHTGTSGREAPYEQYF,TGTGCCGGCCGCGGAAACACCAAACACACCGGGACTAGCGGGAGGGAAGCCCCCTACGAGCAGTACTTC
.,TRBJ2-7,.,TRBV5-4,CASSFQDSRYEQYF,TGTGCCAGCAGCTTTCAGGACAGCCGATACGAGCAGTACTTC
.,TRBJ1-4,.,TRBV28,CASKQGFNEKLFF,TGTGCCAGCAAACAGGGATTCAATGAAAAACTGTTTTTT
.,TRBJ2-1,.,TRBV7-6,CASPPWAAGEQFF,TGTGCCAGCCCCCCGTGGGCGGCGGGTGAGCAGTTCTTC
.,TRBJ2-6,.,TRBV19,CASRTPGANVLTF,TGTGCCAGCCGGACTCCTGGGGCCAACGTCCTGACTTTC
.,TRBJ2-7,TRBD1,TRBV5-1,CASTPRPRDRGSDEQYF,TGCGCCAGCACCCCCAGGCCCCGGGACAGGGGGTCGGACGAGCAGTACTTC
.,TRBJ2-7,.,TRBV5-1,CASSFGTTRDEQYF,TGCGCCAGCAGCTTCGGGACAACGCGGGACGAGCAGTACTTC
.,TRBJ2-2,TRBD2,TRBV5-5,CASSLSAPWREGDTGELFF,TGTGCCAGCAGCTTGTCGGCCCCTTGGCGGGAGGGAGACACCGGGGAGCTGTTTTTT
once,TRBJ2-2,TRBD1,TRBV25-1,CASSAPGTGGTGELFF,TGTGCCAGCAGTGCCCCGGGAACAGGGGGCACCGGGGAGCTGTTTTTT
.,TRBJ1-1,TRBD1,TRBV7-9,CASKGQPNTEAFF,TGTGCCAGCAAGGGACAGCCGAACACTGAAGCTTTCTTT
.,TRBJ2-7,.,TRBV5-4,CASSSLYEQYF,TGTGCCAGCAGCTCTCTATACGAGCAGTACTTC
.,TRBJ1-1,.,TRBV6-1,CASGRDIVTEAFF,TGTGCCAGCGGCCGGGACATAGTCACTGAAGCTTTCTTT
.,TRBJ2-7,.,TRBV6-1,CASSEAPGPQREQYF,TGTGCCAGCAGTGAAGCGCCAGGGCCCCAACGCGAGCAGTACTTC
.,TRBJ1-1,.,TRBV4-1,CASSQDAQYTEAFF,TGCGCCAGCAGCCAAGATGCACAGTACACTGAAGCTTTCTTT
.,TRBJ2-7,.,TRBV19,CASHFGGGDEQYF,TGTGCCAGTCACTTTGGGGGAGGCGACGAGCAGTACTTC
once,TRBJ2-2,TRBD2,TRBV28,CASSPGTSPTGELFF,TGTGCCAGCAGTCCCGGGACTAGTCCTACCGGGGAGCTGTTTTTT
.,TRBJ2-3,.,TRBV19,CASSLGGGPTDTQYF,TGTGCCAGTAGTTTAGGCGGAGGACCCACAGATACGCAGTATTTT
.,TRBJ2-7,TRBD2,TRBV4-1,CASSLRLAGGELYEQYF,TGCGCCAGCAGCCTCCGACTAGCGGGAGGTGAACTCTACGAGCAGTACTTC
.,TRBJ2-7,TRBD1,TRBV19,CASSQQGARYEQYF,TGTGCCAGTAGTCAACAGGGGGCGCGCTACGAGCAGTACTTC
.,TRBJ2-2,TRBD1,TRBV5-1,CASSLDRGSGELFF,TGCGCCAGCAGCTTAGACAGGGGGTCCGGGGAGCTGTTTTTT
.,TRBJ2-7,.,TRBV27,CASSLFQGLSYEQYF,TGTGCCAGCAGTTTATTCCAGGGTCTCTCCTACGAGCAGTACTTC
.,TRBJ2-1,TRBD2,TRBV9,CASSVGLEIDNEQFF,TGTGCCAGCAGCGTGGGACTAGAAATCGACAATGAGCAGTTCTTC
.,TRBJ2-5,.,TRBV6-6,CASSYGIRAGETQYF,TGTGCCAGCAGTTACGGGATCAGGGCGGGGGAGACCCAGTACTTC
.,TRBJ2-1,TRBD2,TRBV7-2,CASSWRGITYNEQFF,TGTGCCAGCAGCTGGCGGGGGATAACCTACAATGAGCAGTTCTTC
once,TRBJ2-5,TRBD2,TRBV6-6,CASSYGPGLVGETQYF,TGTGCCAGCAGTTACGGACCCGGACTAGTGGGAGAGACCCAGTACTTC
.,TRBJ1-5,.,TRBV23-1,CASSPTRYSNQPQHF,TGCGCCAGCAGTCCCACACGTTATAGCAATCAGCCCCAGCATTTT
.,TRBJ1-1,.,TRBV7-9,CASSLPFRDTEAFF,TGTGCCAGCAGCTTACCTTTCCGGGACACTGAAGCTTTCTTT
.,TRBJ2-7,TRBD2,TRBV27,CASSPGTSGSRYYEQYF,TGTGCCAGCAGTCCGGGGACTAGCGGGAGCAGGTATTACGAGCAGTACTTC
.,TRBJ2-3,TRBD1,TRBV6-4,CASSPGQGNTDTQYF,TGTGCCAGCAGTCCGGGACAGGGGAACACAGATACGCAGTATTTT
once,TRBJ2-7,TRBD2,TRBV19,CASSTLGPGLAGPYEQYF,TGTGCCAGTAGTACTCTGGGCCCGGGACTAGCGGGACCCTACGAGCAGTACTTC
.,TRBJ2-3,TRBD1,TRBV6-5,CASSFAQGAELSRQYF,TGTGCCAGCAGTTTCGCCCAGGGGGCTGAGTTAAGTAGGCAGTATTTT
.,TRBJ2-7,TRBD1,TRBV2,CASRSWPPGTAPSYEQYF,TGTGCCAGCAGATCATGGCCCCCCGGGACAGCCCCTTCCTACGAGCAGTACTTC
.,TRBJ1-3,.,TRBV6-5,CASSYGWASGNTIYF,TGTGCCAGCAGTTACGGGTGGGCCTCTGGAAACACCATATATTTT
.,TRBJ2-7,TRBD2,TRBV5-1,CASSLVIAGGFGSYEQYF,TGCGCCAGCAGCTTGGTGATAGCGGGAGGATTTGGCAGCTACGAGCAGTACTTC
.,TRBJ2-3,.,TRBV7-9,CASGGTVTDTQYF,TGTGCCAGCGGAGGGACTGTCACAGATACGCAGTATTTT
.,TRBJ2-3,TRBD2,TRBV14,CASRTSGTDTQYF,TGTGCCAGCCGTACTAGCGGCACAGATACGCAGTATTTT
.,TRBJ2-3,TRBD2,TRBV5-4,CASSLGPVTSGADTQYF,TGTGCCAGCAGCTTGGGTCCGGTGACTAGCGGAGCAGATACGCAGTATTTT
.,TRBJ2-7,.,TRBV7-9,CASSLALTVYEQYF,TGTGCCAGCAGCTTAGCGCTTACGGTCTACGAGCAGTACTTC